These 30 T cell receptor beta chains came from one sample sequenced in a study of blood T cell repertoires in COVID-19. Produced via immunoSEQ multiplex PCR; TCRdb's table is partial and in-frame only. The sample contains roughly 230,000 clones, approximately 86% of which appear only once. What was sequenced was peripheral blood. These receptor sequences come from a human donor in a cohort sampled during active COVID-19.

DNA for the CDR3: TGTGCCAGCAGTTACTCCAGGGGCACTGAAGCTTTCTTT. Its protein product is CASSYSRGTEAFF. J is TRBJ1-1 and V is TRBV5-4, with a possible D match to TRBD1 (6 bases). The CDR3 sequence is 13 residues long. Trimming left V 5 bases short and J 4 bases short, with 12 bases between. Germline V lookup: CDR1 SGHNT, CDR2 YYREEE (reference sequence). The full variable domain, with the rest looked up from reference TRBV5-4 and TRBJ1-1, is ETGVTQSPTHLIKTRGQQVTLRCSSQSGHNTVSWYQQALGQGPQFIFQYYREEENGRGNFPPRFSGLQFPNYSSELNVNALELDDSALYLCASSYSRGTEAFFGQGTRLTVV.

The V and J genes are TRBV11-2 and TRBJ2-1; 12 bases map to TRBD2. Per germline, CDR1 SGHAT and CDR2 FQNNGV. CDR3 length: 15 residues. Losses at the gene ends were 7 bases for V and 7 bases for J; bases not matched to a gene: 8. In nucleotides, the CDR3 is TGTGCCAGCACCAGACTAGCGGGGGTCGGGAATGAGCAGTTCTTC. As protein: CASTRLAGVGNEQFF.

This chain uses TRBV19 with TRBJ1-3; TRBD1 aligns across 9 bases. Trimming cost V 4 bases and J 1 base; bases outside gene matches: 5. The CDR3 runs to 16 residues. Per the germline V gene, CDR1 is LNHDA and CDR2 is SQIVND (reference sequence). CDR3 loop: CASSRRQGESGNTIYF. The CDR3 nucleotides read TGTGCCAGTAGTAGAAGACAGGGGGAGTCTGGAAACACCATATATTTT.

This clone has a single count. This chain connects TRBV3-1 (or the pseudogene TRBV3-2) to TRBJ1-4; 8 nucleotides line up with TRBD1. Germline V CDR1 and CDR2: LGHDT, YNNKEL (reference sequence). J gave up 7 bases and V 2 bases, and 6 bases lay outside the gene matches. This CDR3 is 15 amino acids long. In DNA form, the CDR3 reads TGTGCCAGCAGCCAAAACCGCGGGACAGGTGAAAAACTGTTTTTT. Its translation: CASSQNRGTGEKLFF.

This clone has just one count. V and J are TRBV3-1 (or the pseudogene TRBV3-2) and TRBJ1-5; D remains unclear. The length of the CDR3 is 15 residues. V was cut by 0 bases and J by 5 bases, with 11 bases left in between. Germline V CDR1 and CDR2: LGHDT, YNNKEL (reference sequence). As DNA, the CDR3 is TGTGCCAGCAGCCAAGACACGGGGATCTATCAGCCCCAGCATTTT. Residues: CASSQDTGIYQPQHF.

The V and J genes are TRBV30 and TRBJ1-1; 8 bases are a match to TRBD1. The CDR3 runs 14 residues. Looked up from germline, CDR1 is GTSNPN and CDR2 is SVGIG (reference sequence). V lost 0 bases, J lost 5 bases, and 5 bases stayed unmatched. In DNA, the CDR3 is TGTGCCTGGAGTGTAATCAGGGGGCGAACTGAAGCTTTCTTT. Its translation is CAWSVIRGRTEAFF.

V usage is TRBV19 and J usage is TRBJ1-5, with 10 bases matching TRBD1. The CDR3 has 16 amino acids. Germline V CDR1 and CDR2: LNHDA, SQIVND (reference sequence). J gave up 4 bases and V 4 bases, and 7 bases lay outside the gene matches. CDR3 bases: TGTGCCAGTAGTACTCCGGGACAGGGGCGAAATCAGCCCCAGCATTTT. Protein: CASSTPGQGRNQPQHF.

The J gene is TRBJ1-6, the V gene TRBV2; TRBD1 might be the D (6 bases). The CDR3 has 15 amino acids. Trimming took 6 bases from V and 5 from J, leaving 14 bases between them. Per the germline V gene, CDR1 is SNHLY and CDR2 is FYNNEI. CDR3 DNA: TGTGCCAGCAGCGTCAGGGGAGGGGATAATTCACCCCTCCACTTT. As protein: CASSVRGGDNSPLHF.

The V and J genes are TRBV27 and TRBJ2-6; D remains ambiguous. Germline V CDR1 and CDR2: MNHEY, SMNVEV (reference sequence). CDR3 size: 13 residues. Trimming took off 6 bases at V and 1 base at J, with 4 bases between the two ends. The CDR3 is CASSTSGANVLTF. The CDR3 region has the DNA TGTGCCAGCAGCACATCTGGGGCCAACGTCCTGACTTTC.

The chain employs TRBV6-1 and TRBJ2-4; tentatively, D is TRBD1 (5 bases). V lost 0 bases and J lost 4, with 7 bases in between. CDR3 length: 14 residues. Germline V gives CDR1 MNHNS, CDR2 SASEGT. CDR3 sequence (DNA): TGTGCCAGCAGTGAAGCGGGGCAGAAAAACATTCAGTACTTC. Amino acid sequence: CASSEAGQKNIQYF.

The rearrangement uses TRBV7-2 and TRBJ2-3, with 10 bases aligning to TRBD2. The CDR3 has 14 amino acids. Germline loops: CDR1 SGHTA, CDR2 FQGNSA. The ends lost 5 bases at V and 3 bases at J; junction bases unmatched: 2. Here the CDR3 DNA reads TGTGCCAGCAGCCTTAGCGGGGGGACAGATACGCAGTATTTT. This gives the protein CASSLSGGTDTQYF.

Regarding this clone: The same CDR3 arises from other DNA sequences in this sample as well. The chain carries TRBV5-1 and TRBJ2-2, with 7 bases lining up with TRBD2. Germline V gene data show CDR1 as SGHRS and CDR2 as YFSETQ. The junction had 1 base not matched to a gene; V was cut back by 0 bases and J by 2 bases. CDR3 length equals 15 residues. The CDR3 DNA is TGCGCCAGCAGCTTGGGCGGGAGAAACACCGGGGAGCTGTTTTTT. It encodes CASSLGGRNTGELFF.

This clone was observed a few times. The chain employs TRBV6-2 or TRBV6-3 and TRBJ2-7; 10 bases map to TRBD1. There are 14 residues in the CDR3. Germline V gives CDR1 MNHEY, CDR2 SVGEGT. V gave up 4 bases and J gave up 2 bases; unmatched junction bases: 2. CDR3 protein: CASSLTGGTYEQYF. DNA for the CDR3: TGTGCCAGCAGTTTGACAGGGGGCACCTACGAGCAGTACTTC.

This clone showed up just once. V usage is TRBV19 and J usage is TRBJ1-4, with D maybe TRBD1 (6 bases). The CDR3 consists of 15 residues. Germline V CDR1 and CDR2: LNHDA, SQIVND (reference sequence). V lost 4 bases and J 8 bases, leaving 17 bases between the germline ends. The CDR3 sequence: CASSTTRDIWEKLFF. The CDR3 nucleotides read TGTGCCAGTAGTACCACCCGGGACATTTGGGAAAAACTGTTTTTT.

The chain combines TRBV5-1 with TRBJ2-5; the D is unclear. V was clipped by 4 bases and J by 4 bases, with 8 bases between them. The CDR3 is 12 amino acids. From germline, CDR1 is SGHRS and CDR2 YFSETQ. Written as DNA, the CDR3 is TGCGCCAGCAGCGTACTCCCAGAGACCCAGTACTTC. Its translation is CASSVLPETQYF.

CDR3 sequence: CASTPMGQSTDTQYF. As DNA, the CDR3 is TGTGCCAGTACCCCGATGGGACAGAGCACAGATACGCAGTATTTT. The chain joins TRBV19 to TRBJ2-3, with 7 bases fitting TRBD1. The ends lost 7 bases at V and 0 bases at J; junction bases unmatched: 7. Germline values: CDR1 LNHDA, CDR2 SQIVND (reference sequence). This CDR3 spans 15 amino acids. The complete variable domain, with remaining parts taken from reference TRBV19 and TRBJ2-3, reads DGGITQSPKYLFRKEGQNVTLSCEQNLNHDAMYWYRQDPGQGLRLIYYSQIVNDFQKGDIAEGYSVSREKKESFPLTVTSAQKNPTAFYLCASTPMGQSTDTQYFGPGTRLTVL.

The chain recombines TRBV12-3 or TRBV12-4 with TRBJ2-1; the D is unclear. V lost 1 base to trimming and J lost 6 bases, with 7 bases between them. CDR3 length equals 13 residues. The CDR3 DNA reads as TGTGCCAGCAGTTTAGGCAGATTCAATGAGCAGTTCTTC. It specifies CASSLGRFNEQFF.

CDR3 sequence (DNA): TGTGCCAGCAGCTTAAACGGGGGTAAGACTGAAGCTTTCTTT. Translating it yields CASSLNGGKTEAFF. V and J are TRBV7-2 and TRBJ1-1; D is perhaps TRBD1 (5 bases). The V gene lost 2 bases and the J gene lost 5 bases, with 12 bases spanning the gap. The length of the CDR3 is 14 residues. In germline, CDR1 is SGHTA, CDR2 FQGNSA.

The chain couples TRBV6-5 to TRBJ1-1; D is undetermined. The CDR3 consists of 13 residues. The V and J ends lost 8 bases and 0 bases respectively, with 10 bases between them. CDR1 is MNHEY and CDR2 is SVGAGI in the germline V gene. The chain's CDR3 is CASEGGLNTEAFF. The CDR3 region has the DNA TGTGCCAGCGAGGGAGGCTTGAACACTGAAGCTTTCTTT.

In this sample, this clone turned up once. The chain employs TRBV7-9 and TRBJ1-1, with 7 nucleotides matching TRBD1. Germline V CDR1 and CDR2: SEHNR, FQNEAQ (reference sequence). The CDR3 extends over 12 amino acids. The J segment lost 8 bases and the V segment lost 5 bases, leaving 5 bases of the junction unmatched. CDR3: CASSINRGEAFF. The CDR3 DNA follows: TGTGCCAGCAGCATTAACAGGGGAGAAGCTTTCTTT.

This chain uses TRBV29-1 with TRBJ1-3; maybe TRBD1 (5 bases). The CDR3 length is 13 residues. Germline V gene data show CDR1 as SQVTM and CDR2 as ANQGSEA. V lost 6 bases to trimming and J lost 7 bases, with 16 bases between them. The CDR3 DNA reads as TGCAGCGTCATTGGGGCGGTTAAGAACACCATATATTTT. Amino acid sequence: CSVIGAVKNTIYF. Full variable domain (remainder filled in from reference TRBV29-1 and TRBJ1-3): SAVISQKPSRDICQRGTSLTIQCQVDSQVTMMFWYRQQPGQSLTLIATANQGSEATYESGFVIDKFPISRPNLTFSTLTVSNMSPEDSSIYLCSVIGAVKNTIYFGEGSWLTVV.

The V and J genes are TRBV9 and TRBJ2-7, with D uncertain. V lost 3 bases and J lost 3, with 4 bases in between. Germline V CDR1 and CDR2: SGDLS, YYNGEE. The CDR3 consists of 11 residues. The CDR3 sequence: CASSAHYEQYF. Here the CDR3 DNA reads TGTGCCAGCAGCGCCCACTACGAGCAGTACTTC.

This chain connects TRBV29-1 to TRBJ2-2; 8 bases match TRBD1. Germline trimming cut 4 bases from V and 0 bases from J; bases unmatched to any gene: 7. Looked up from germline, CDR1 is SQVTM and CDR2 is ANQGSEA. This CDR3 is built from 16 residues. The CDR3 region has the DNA TGCAGCGTTGTGGGGATGACAGGGGCGAACACCGGGGAGCTGTTTTTT. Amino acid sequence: CSVVGMTGANTGELFF.

CDR3 amino acids: CASGQETIVIGYTF. The CDR3 DNA follows: TGTGCCAGCGGGCAAGAGACCATCGTTATTGGCTACACCTTC. The chain employs TRBV5-8 and TRBJ1-2; D unresolved. Germline CDR1 and CDR2: SGHTS and YDEGEE. V was clipped by 7 bases and J by 7 bases, with 20 bases between them. The length of the CDR3 is 14 residues. The variable domain in full, completed from reference TRBV5-8 and TRBJ1-2, reads EAGVTQSPTHLIKTRGQQATLRCSPISGHTSVYWYQQALGLGLQFLLWYDEGEERNRGNFPPRFSGRQFPNYSSELNVNALELEDSALYLCASGQETIVIGYTFGSGTRLTVV.

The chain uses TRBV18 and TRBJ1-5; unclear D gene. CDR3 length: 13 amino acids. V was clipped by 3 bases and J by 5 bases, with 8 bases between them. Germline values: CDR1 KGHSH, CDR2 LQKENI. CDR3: CASSPNRDQPQHF. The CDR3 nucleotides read TGTGCCAGCTCACCCAACAGAGATCAGCCCCAGCATTTT.

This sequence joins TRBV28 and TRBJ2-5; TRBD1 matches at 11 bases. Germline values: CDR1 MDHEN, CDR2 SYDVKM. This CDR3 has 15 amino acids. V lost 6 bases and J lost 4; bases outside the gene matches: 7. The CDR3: CASSPTGTGGETQYF. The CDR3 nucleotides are TGTGCCAGCAGCCCCACCGGGACAGGGGGAGAGACCCAGTACTTC. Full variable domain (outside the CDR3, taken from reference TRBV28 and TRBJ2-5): DVKVTQSSRYLVKRTGEKVFLECVQDMDHENMFWYRQDPGLGLRLIYFSYDVKMKEKGDIPEGYSVSREKKERFSLILESASTNQTSMYLCASSPTGTGGETQYFGPGTRLLVL.

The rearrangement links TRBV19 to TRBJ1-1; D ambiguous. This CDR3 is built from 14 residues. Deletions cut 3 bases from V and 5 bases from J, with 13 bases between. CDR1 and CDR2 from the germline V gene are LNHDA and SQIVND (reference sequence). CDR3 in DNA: TGTGCCAGTAGTATGCAGTCTGCGGGTACTGAAGCTTTCTTT. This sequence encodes CASSMQSAGTEAFF.

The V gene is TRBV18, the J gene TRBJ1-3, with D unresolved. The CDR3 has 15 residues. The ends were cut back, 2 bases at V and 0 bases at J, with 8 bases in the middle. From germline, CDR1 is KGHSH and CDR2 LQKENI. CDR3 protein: CASSPYGDSGNTIYF. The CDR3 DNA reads TGTGCCAGCTCACCATACGGGGACTCTGGAAACACCATATATTTT. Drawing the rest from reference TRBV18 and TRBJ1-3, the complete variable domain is NAGVMQNPRHLVRRRGQEARLRCSPMKGHSHVYWYRQLPEEGLKFMVYLQKENIIDESGMPKERFSAEFPKEGPSILRIQQVVRGDSAAYFCASSPYGDSGNTIYFGEGSWLTVV.

DNA for the CDR3: TGTGCCAGCAGCTTAGGACAGACGAACACCGGGGAGCTGTTTTTT. Translation: CASSLGQTNTGELFF. The chain recombines TRBV7-9 with TRBJ2-2; D might be TRBD1 (5 bases). Deletions cut 1 base from V and 0 bases from J, with 6 bases between. Germline CDR1 is SEHNR and CDR2 is FQNEAQ (reference sequence). The CDR3 extends over 15 amino acids.

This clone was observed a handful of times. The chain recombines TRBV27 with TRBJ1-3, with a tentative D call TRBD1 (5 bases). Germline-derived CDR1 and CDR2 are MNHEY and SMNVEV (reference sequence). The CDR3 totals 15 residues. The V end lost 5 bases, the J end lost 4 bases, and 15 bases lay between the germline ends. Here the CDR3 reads CASSPLMGGGNTIYF. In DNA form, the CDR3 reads TGTGCCAGCAGTCCCCTCATGGGGGGAGGAAACACCATATATTTT.